Listed here is a single T cell receptor beta chain. Its target is not known. At one boundary the junction diverges from the germline segment, which might be a read error. The data were obtained in a study of circulating and synovial CD4+ cells in juvenile arthritis. Notes on the study in general: Bulk blood CD4 samples held at least an order of magnitude more or fewer genomes than CPL. Deeper sequencing increased measured overlap with synovial clonotypes. The pathogenic-like versus bulk T cell difference escaped Vbeta family analysis.

Using immunoSEQ multiplex PCR, the repertoire was profiled, and TCRdb retains in-frame clones only, with some absent. The repertoire has several thousand clones, 83% of them found once; the top ten carry roughly 4.6%. The CDR3 contains 15 residues. Germline CDR1 and CDR2: SGHKS and YYEKEE (reference sequence). The sequenced sample consisted of CD4+ T cells from synovial fluid. The V call is TRBV5-5, the J call TRBJ1-5; no clear D. The receptor was derived from a human donor with juvenile idiopathic arthritis. The CDR3: CASSLALDSNQPQHF. The DNA of the CDR3 is TGTGCCAGCAGCTTGGCCTTGGATAGCAACCAGCCCCAGCATTTT.